The 11 T cell receptor beta chains presented below share a single source sample, sequenced in a study of Ad26.COV2.S vaccination and SARS-CoV-2 variants. Repertoires were generated with immunoSEQ multiplex PCR, while TCRdb's copy carries only in-frame clones and drops some. The sample consists of about 140,000 clones, roughly 85% of them appearing once. This sample comprised peripheral blood, obtained after recovery from COVID-19. These receptors originate from a human donor who had recovered from COVID-19.

This clone appeared a single time. The chain links TRBV5-1 to TRBJ2-6, with TRBD1 matching over 10 bases. The ends lost 4 bases at V and 0 bases at J; junction bases unmatched: 4. The length of the CDR3 is 17 residues. Germline CDR1 and CDR2: SGHRS and YFSETQ. The DNA of the CDR3 is TGCGCCAGCAGCCAGGGACAGGGGAACTCTGGGGCCAACGTCCTGACTTTC. It specifies CASSQGQGNSGANVLTF.

The J gene is TRBJ2-2, the V gene TRBV6-2 or TRBV6-3, with TRBD2 matching 9 bases. CDR1 is MNHEY, CDR2 SVGEGT, per germline. After removal of 4 bases from V and 5 bases from J, the junction contained 5 bases not matched to a gene. This CDR3 has 15 residues. The CDR3 DNA reads TGTGCCAGCAGTTTCGCGGGGGGGCAAACCGGGGAGCTGTTTTTT. Encoded protein: CASSFAGGQTGELFF.

The J gene is TRBJ1-4, the V gene TRBV5-1; tentative D call: TRBD1 (5 bases). CDR1 and CDR2 (germline): SGHRS, YFSETQ. This CDR3 contains 15 residues. Trimming left V 4 bases short and J 0 bases short, with 10 bases between. CDR3 sequence reads: CASSKSTATNEKLFF. CDR3 nucleotide sequence: TGCGCCAGCAGCAAATCGACAGCAACTAATGAAAAACTGTTTTTT.

Only one count was recorded for this clone. The V call is TRBV5-1, the J call TRBJ2-3; D not certain. Germline values: CDR1 SGHRS, CDR2 YFSETQ. The length of the CDR3 is 12 residues. Trimming took off 0 bases at V and 5 bases at J, with 4 bases between the two ends. Written as DNA, the CDR3 is TGCGCCAGCAGCTTGGGGGGAGATACGCAGTATTTT. It is translated as CASSLGGDTQYF.

V and J are TRBV28 and TRBJ2-3, with a tentative D call TRBD1 (5 bases). The CDR3 runs 12 residues. CDR1 is MDHEN and CDR2 is SYDVKM in the germline V gene. V was cut by 6 bases and J by 6 bases, with 10 bases left in between. CDR3 sequence: CASSRVSDTQYF. The CDR3 DNA reads as TGTGCCAGCAGCAGGGTCTCGGATACGCAGTATTTT.

This clone came up once. The chain couples TRBV29-1 to TRBJ1-1, with a tentative D call TRBD1 (5 bases). Germline V CDR1 and CDR2: SQVTM, ANQGSEA. Deletions cut 7 bases from V and 5 bases from J, with 11 bases between. The CDR3 covers 11 residues. Here the CDR3 reads CSGFRGTEAFF. Written as DNA, the CDR3 is TGCAGCGGATTCCGGGGGACTGAAGCTTTCTTT.

This chain connects TRBV7-8 to TRBJ1-3; D may be TRBD1 (6 bases). The CDR3 has 15 amino acids. Germline CDR1 is SGHVS and CDR2 is FQNEAQ. V lost 5 bases and J lost 4, with 15 bases in between. The CDR3 loop reads CASSRPGVAGNTIYF. As DNA, the CDR3 is TGTGCCAGCAGCCGACCAGGGGTTGCAGGAAACACCATATATTTT.

This clone showed up just a few times. V and J are TRBV2 and TRBJ2-3, with 9 bases identical to TRBD2. The J segment lost 0 bases and the V segment lost 6 bases, leaving 7 bases of the junction unmatched. The CDR3 is 16 residues long. Germline loops: CDR1 SNHLY, CDR2 FYNNEI. The CDR3 bases are TGTGCCAGCAGGGAACAGCGGGGGGTTAGCACAGATACGCAGTATTTT. This translates into CASREQRGVSTDTQYF.

The chain employs TRBV24-1 and TRBJ1-2, with D unresolved. Trimming removed 3 bases at V and 4 bases at J, with 14 bases between. This CDR3 is built from 15 residues. Per germline, CDR1 KGHDR and CDR2 SFDVKD. CDR3 amino acids: CATSDRAGPGYGYTF. Written as DNA, the CDR3 is TGTGCCACCAGTGATAGGGCAGGCCCAGGCTATGGCTACACCTTC.

This chain joins TRBV5-4 and TRBJ1-2; no reliable D call. Germline CDR1 is SGHNT and CDR2 is YYREEE (reference sequence). The V end lost 4 bases, the J end lost 5 bases, and 21 bases lay between the germline ends. This CDR3 is built from 16 residues. CDR3 nucleotide sequence: TGTGCCAGCAGCACCGCGTGGCAGGCGGTCGGGTATGGCTACACCTTC. Translation gives CASSTAWQAVGYGYTF.

The chain couples TRBV18 to TRBJ1-1; D remains ambiguous. Trimming took 4 bases from V and 7 from J, leaving 16 bases between them. Germline lookup yields CDR1 KGHSH and CDR2 LQKENI. CDR3 length: 14 amino acids. The CDR3 spells CASSRLGPRLEAFF. CDR3 coding DNA: TGTGCCAGCTCACGGCTGGGTCCAAGGCTTGAAGCTTTCTTT.